Listed below are T cell receptor beta chains from one sample, sequenced in a study of shared clonotypes between healthy human individuals. Using immunoSEQ multiplex PCR, the repertoire was profiled, and TCRdb retains in-frame clones only, with some absent. The table shows some 450,000 clones, with roughly three quarters occurring only once. Input material: PBMCs. All receptors come from a woman aged 40-49 years in good health. Some clones in this sample may be carry-over from other donors' samples. Both conserved end residues are part of each CDR3. The D gene is left open where the match is weak. Only part of the rows carry a size: once, few, many, or a class if the clone is expanded.

v_gene	d_gene	abundance	len	j_gene	CDR3nt	CDR3aa
TRBV30	NA	NA	14	TRBJ1-1	TGTGCCTGGAGGAGGGGGTTGTGGAACACTGAAGCTTTCTTT	CAWRRGLWNTEAFF
TRBV7-9	NA	NA	14	TRBJ1-4	TGTGCCAGCAGCCCGGGGGCAACTAATGAAAAACTGTTTTTT	CASSPGATNEKLFF
TRBV27	TRBD1	once	16	TRBJ1-2	TGTGCCAGCAGCTACGATCAACAGGGGATTCACTATGGCTACACCTTC	CASSYDQQGIHYGYTF
TRBV4-1	NA	NA	14	TRBJ2-7	TGCGCCAGCAGCCAAGATGGGTGGGGCAGGGAGCAGTACTTC	CASSQDGWGREQYF
TRBV27	TRBD1	NA	15	TRBJ2-5	TGTGCCAGCAGTTTAAGGGACAGGGCGCAAGAGACCCAGTACTTC	CASSLRDRAQETQYF
TRBV6-1	NA	NA	15	TRBJ1-3	TGTGCCAGCAGTGAAGCTGCGACAGGTGGAAACACCATATATTTT	CASSEAATGGNTIYF
TRBV28	TRBD1	NA	14	TRBJ2-7	TGTGCCAGCGCCCTTACAGGGGATTCCTACGAGCAGTACTTC	CASALTGDSYEQYF
TRBV28	TRBD1	NA	20	TRBJ2-7	TGTGCCAGCAGTTTGCATTTGGGCAGGGGGCTAGGGCCATATTCCTACGAGCAGTACTTC	CASSLHLGRGLGPYSYEQYF
TRBV7-2	TRBD2	NA	18	TRBJ2-3	TGTGCCAGCAGCTTAGTCTTAGCGGGAGGGCCGGGGTTAGATACGCAGTATTTT	CASSLVLAGGPGLDTQYF
TRBV27	NA	few	16	TRBJ2-7	TGTGCCAGCAGTTCCCCGACGGCCGGCGGCTCCTACGAGCAGTACTTC	CASSSPTAGGSYEQYF
TRBV28	NA	many	17	TRBJ1-2	TGTGCCAGCAGTTTCCGAAACCTTGGTTTGGGGAACTATGGCTACACCTTC	CASSFRNLGLGNYGYTF
TRBV28	TRBD1	NA	15	TRBJ1-4	TGTGCCAGCAGTGCGGCGACAGGGAGAAATGAAAAACTGTTTTTT	CASSAATGRNEKLFF
TRBV4-1	NA	NA	13	TRBJ2-7	TGCGCCAGCAGCCGCCCCGGGGAACCCGAGCAGTACTTC	CASSRPGEPEQYF
TRBV12-5	TRBD1	NA	14	TRBJ1-4	TGTGCTAGTGGCCTTGACAGGGGGCGGGAAAAACTGTTTTTT	CASGLDRGREKLFF
TRBV7-2	TRBD2	NA	16	TRBJ2-5	TGTGCCAGCAGCTTACAAGCGGGAGGTCGGGGCGAGACCCAGTACTTC	CASSLQAGGRGETQYF
TRBV29-1	NA	NA	12	TRBJ2-7	TGCAGCGTAGCCGGGACGTCCTACGAGCAGTACTTC	CSVAGTSYEQYF
TRBV27	NA	NA	14	TRBJ2-6	TGTGCCAGCAGAACAGTCTCTGGGGCCAACGTCCTGACTTTC	CASRTVSGANVLTF
TRBV5-4	NA	NA	17	TRBJ2-2	TGTGCCAGCAGCTTGGGCCCGGGGGACCCGAACACCGGGGAGCTGTTTTTT	CASSLGPGDPNTGELFF
TRBV29-1	TRBD2	once	14	TRBJ2-1	TGCAGCGTTGAACTAGCGGGAATTGGAAATGAGCAGTTCTTC	CSVELAGIGNEQFF
TRBV9	NA	NA	14	TRBJ1-2	TGTGCCAGCAGCGTAGCTCTGGATGGAAGTGGCTACACCTTC	CASSVALDGSGYTF
TRBV10-2	NA	NA	12	TRBJ2-7	TGCGCCAGCAGTGATGGAACCTACGAGCAGTACTTC	CASSDGTYEQYF
TRBV7-2	NA	NA	14	TRBJ1-2	TGTGCCAGCAGCTTAGCGAGGGATAACTATGGCTACACCTTC	CASSLARDNYGYTF
TRBV6-1	NA	NA	12	TRBJ1-5	TGTGCCAGCAGGGACAGCAATCAGCCCCAGCATTTT	CASRDSNQPQHF
TRBV28	NA	NA	13	TRBJ1-2	TGTGCCAGCAGATATGGGGGAAGGGATGGCTACACCTTC	CASRYGGRDGYTF
TRBV10-1	TRBD1	few	15	TRBJ2-2	TGCGCCAGCAGTCCCGGGACAGAACTCACCGGGGAGCTGTTTTTT	CASSPGTELTGELFF
TRBV2	NA	NA	12	TRBJ1-2	TGTGCCAGCAGTGAAGAACGGTATGGCTACACCTTC	CASSEERYGYTF
TRBV11-2	TRBD2	NA	15	TRBJ2-5	TGTGCCAGCAGCTCTTGGGCGGGAGAAGAAGAGACCCAGTACTTC	CASSSWAGEEETQYF
TRBV27	NA	NA	14	TRBJ1-2	TGTGCCAGCAGTTTGGGGGCGCGGGGCTATGGCTACACCTTC	CASSLGARGYGYTF
TRBV28	NA	NA	13	TRBJ2-3	TGTGCCAGCACCGGCAGGGCGTTAGATACGCAGTATTTT	CASTGRALDTQYF
TRBV7-7	NA	medium-sized	14	TRBJ2-7	TGTGCCAGCAGCTTACAACCGGGGTCGAGCGAGCAGTACTTC	CASSLQPGSSEQYF
TRBV14	NA	NA	17	TRBJ1-4	TGTGCCAGCAGCCAATTGAGGACACCCAAAGTTGGTGAAAAACTGTTTTTT	CASSQLRTPKVGEKLFF
TRBV9	NA	NA	14	TRBJ2-3	TGTGCCAGCAGCGTAGGCGCTAACACAGATACGCAGTATTTT	CASSVGANTDTQYF
TRBV19	NA	NA	13	TRBJ1-5	TGTGCCAGTAGTACGGTCGGCTATCAGCCCCAGCATTTT	CASSTVGYQPQHF
TRBV10-2	NA	NA	13	TRBJ2-1	TGCGCCAGCAGTAGGAGCAGGAGCAATGAGCAGTTCTTC	CASSRSRSNEQFF
TRBV6-1	NA	NA	14	TRBJ2-7	TGTGCCAGCAGTGAAGCAGGAACAGGACGAGAGCAGTACTTC	CASSEAGTGREQYF
TRBV5-8	NA	many	15	TRBJ1-5	TGTGCCAGCAGCCCTCCACTAGGGACCAATCAGCCCCAGCATTTT	CASSPPLGTNQPQHF
TRBV10-3	TRBD1	NA	13	TRBJ1-2	TGTGCCATCAGCTCCGGGACAGAGGCCGGCTACACCTTC	CAISSGTEAGYTF
TRBV7-2	TRBD2	NA	15	TRBJ2-1	TGTGCCAGCAGCCGTCCGGGACTAGCGGTCTATGAGCAGTTCTTC	CASSRPGLAVYEQFF
TRBV11-2	NA	once	13	TRBJ2-7	TGTGCCAGCAGCTTAGAAGGCCAGGGCGAGCAGTACTTC	CASSLEGQGEQYF
TRBV28	TRBD1	NA	13	TRBJ2-7	TGTGCCAGCAGGGGACAGGCTACCTACGAGCAGTACTTC	CASRGQATYEQYF
TRBV7-8	NA	NA	15	TRBJ2-7	TGTGCCAGCAGTTTCCTCCGCTACTCGCCCTACGAGCGGTACTTC	CASSFLRYSPYERYF
TRBV11-1	TRBD2	NA	18	TRBJ2-1	TGTGCCAGCAGCTTAGATAACACAGGGACTAGCGGTCTAGGGGAGCAGTTCTTC	CASSLDNTGTSGLGEQFF
TRBV30	TRBD2	once	19	TRBJ2-7	TGTGCCTGGACGAACCCCGGACTAGCGGGAACCTACAACTCCTACGAGCAGTACTTC	CAWTNPGLAGTYNSYEQYF
TRBV4-3	NA	NA	19	TRBJ1-5	TGCGCCAGCAGCCAAGACAGGGACGGAAAATTCTATAGCAATCAGCCCCAGCATTTT	CASSQDRDGKFYSNQPQHF
TRBV30	TRBD1	NA	14	TRBJ2-7	TGTGCCTGGGACCGGGACAGGGGCTCCTACGAGCAGTACTTC	CAWDRDRGSYEQYF
TRBV15	NA	many	13	TRBJ2-1	TGTGCCACCTCCCCCGGGGCCCACAATGAGCAGTTCTTC	CATSPGAHNEQFF
TRBV10-3	TRBD1	NA	13	TRBJ1-1	TGTGCCATCAGCGGGACAGAGAACACTGAAGCTTTCTTT	CAISGTENTEAFF
TRBV6-5	NA	once	11	TRBJ2-7	TGTGCCAGCAGTGCCAGGGGCGAGCAGTACTTC	CASSARGEQYF
TRBV28	TRBD2	NA	15	TRBJ2-7	TGTGCCAGCAGTACATGGACTAGCGGAACCTACGAGCAGTACTTC	CASSTWTSGTYEQYF
TRBV28	TRBD2	once	15	TRBJ2-7	TGTGCCAGCAGTGTTCGCGGGGGATTACGGTTCGAGCAGTACTTC	CASSVRGGLRFEQYF
TRBV5-1	TRBD2	NA	16	TRBJ2-1	TGCGCCAGCAGCTTGGCCCAACTAGCGGGAGAACGTGAGCAGTTCTTC	CASSLAQLAGEREQFF
TRBV15	NA	few	13	TRBJ2-1	TGTGCCACCGCCCCGGGACCCAACAATGAGCAGTTCTTC	CATAPGPNNEQFF
TRBV7-2	NA	NA	13	TRBJ2-5	TGTGCCAGCAGCTTACCGGCACAAGAGACCCAGTACTTC	CASSLPAQETQYF
TRBV10-3	NA	few	14	TRBJ2-2	TGTGCCATCAGTGAGGCAGGCGGTCCCGGGGAGCTGTTTTTT	CAISEAGGPGELFF
TRBV10-1	NA	many	15	TRBJ1-1	TGCGCCAGCAGTGAGTCGAAAGGTGAAAGCACTGAAGCTTTCTTT	CASSESKGESTEAFF